Shown below are 20 T cell receptor beta chains from a single sample sequenced in a study of cytomegalovirus exposure and HLA in healthy donors. PCR involved 60 Vbeta and 13 Jbeta primers. Generated by immunoSEQ multiplex PCR, the TCRdb table keeps only in-frame clones and is missing some. The sample includes 110,000 to 150,000 clones, roughly 80% of them seen just once. What was sequenced was PBMCs. The source of these receptors is a male donor in good health and CMV-seronegative.

V gene TRBV15 combines with J gene TRBJ1-1, with D maybe TRBD1 (6 bases). This CDR3 spans 13 amino acids. Trimming took off 1 base at V and 6 bases at J, with 9 bases between the two ends. Germline loops: CDR1 LNHNV, CDR2 YYDKDF (reference sequence). CDR3 sequence (DNA): TGTGCCACCAGCAGAGTGGGGGCAGCTGAAGCTTTCTTT. It translates to CATSRVGAAEAFF.

The CDR3 nucleotides read TGTGCTAGTGGTCCCGACAGGGGTCGGAACACTGAAGCTTTCTTT. Encoded protein: CASGPDRGRNTEAFF. The genes are TRBV12-5 and TRBJ1-1; 8 positions agree with TRBD1. With 5 bases clipped from V and 1 base from J, the junction kept 6 bases outside the gene matches. The CDR3 consists of 15 residues. Germline V gene data show CDR1 as LGHNT and CDR2 as FRNRAP.

Notes on this clone: A junction boundary mismatches the germline segment, possibly from a read error. J is TRBJ1-3 and V is TRBV7-9; perhaps TRBD1 as D (5 bases). Germline CDR1 reads SEHNR; CDR2 reads FQNEAQ (reference sequence). CDR3 length: 16 amino acids. CDR3 DNA sequence: TGTTCCAGCAGGAACGGTGCAGGGCTAAGTGGAAACACCATATATTTT. It translates to CSSRNGAGLSGNTIYF.

V usage is TRBV30 and J usage is TRBJ2-2; 11 bases are a match to TRBD2. The CDR3 consists of 19 residues. Per the germline V gene, CDR1 is GTSNPN and CDR2 is SVGIG (reference sequence). Germline trimming cut 0 bases from V and 4 bases from J; bases unmatched to any gene: 13. This CDR3 is CAWSVRGAILAGVTGELFF. CDR3 coding DNA: TGTGCCTGGAGTGTACGGGGTGCAATACTAGCGGGAGTCACCGGGGAGCTGTTTTTT.

The CDR3 bases are TGTGCCAGCACCTACGGACAGGGGGCGAGGGTGAACACTGAAGCTTTCTTT. Translated: CASTYGQGARVNTEAFF. The chain couples TRBV5-6 to TRBJ1-1; 11 nucleotides match TRBD1. V trimming: 6 bases; J trimming: 0 bases; junction bases outside the gene matches: 10. This CDR3 contains 17 residues. Germline V gene lookup returns CDR1 SGHDT and CDR2 YYEEEE. Supplemented by reference TRBV5-6 and TRBJ1-1, the full variable domain reads DAGVTQSPTHLIKTRGQQVTLRCSPKSGHDTVSWYQQALGQGPQFIFQYYEEEERQRGNFPDRFSGHQFPNYSSELNVNALLLGDSALYLCASTYGQGARVNTEAFFGQGTRLTVV.

This chain connects TRBV5-1 to TRBJ2-6, with 7 bases aligning to TRBD1. The CDR3 runs 18 residues. V dropped 0 bases and J dropped 0; count of bases not matched to a gene: 6. The germline gives CDR1 SGHRS, CDR2 YFSETQ. The CDR3 is CASSLVGRDSSGANVLTF. The CDR3 bases are TGCGCCAGCAGCTTGGTGGGCAGGGACAGCTCTGGGGCCAACGTCCTGACTTTC.

This chain uses TRBV5-1 with TRBJ1-2, with TRBD1 matching 9 bases. Trimming at V came to 4 bases and at J to 4 bases, leaving 8 bases not matched to a gene. Germline assignment: CDR1 SGHRS and CDR2 YFSETQ. The CDR3 is 15 amino acids. The CDR3 sequence: CASSPGQGTRYGYTF. The CDR3 bases are TGCGCCAGCAGCCCCGGACAGGGGACCCGCTATGGCTACACCTTC.

This chain joins TRBV15 and TRBJ1-1; D might be TRBD1 (6 bases). Germline CDR1 reads LNHNV; CDR2 reads YYDKDF (reference sequence). The CDR3 is 14 amino acids. V was pared by 5 bases and J by 10 bases, with 20 bases between. The CDR3 DNA is TGTGCCACCAGCGGTGGGGGCGGGGGGCCAGGAGCTTTCTTT. It specifies CATSGGGGGPGAFF.

The V call is TRBV7-6, the J call TRBJ1-2, with D possibly matching TRBD1 (5 bases). The CDR3 is 13 residues long. V lost 2 bases, J lost 4 bases, and 8 bases lay in between. The germline V gene has CDR1 SGHVS and CDR2 FNYEAQ. The CDR3 spells CASSLIGGYGYTF. DNA for the CDR3: TGTGCCAGCAGCTTAATCGGGGGCTATGGCTACACCTTC. The full variable domain, completed using reference TRBV7-6 and TRBJ1-2, is GAGVSQSPRYKVTKRGQDVALRCDPISGHVSLYWYRQALGQGPEFLTYFNYEAQQDKSGLPNDRFSAERPEGSISTLTIQRTEQRDSAMYRCASSLIGGYGYTFGSGTRLTVV.

This chain connects TRBV19 to TRBJ1-1; perhaps TRBD1 as D (5 bases). With 3 bases removed from V and 3 bases from J, the gap between germline ends came to 14 bases. Germline loops: CDR1 LNHDA, CDR2 SQIVND (reference sequence). The CDR3 has 15 residues. DNA for the CDR3: TGTGCCAGTAGTATTTCCTCCCCAGGGTACACTGAAGCTTTCTTT. Translation gives CASSISSPGYTEAFF. Based on the CDR3 plus reference TRBV19 and TRBJ1-1, the full variable domain is DGGITQSPKYLFRKEGQNVTLSCEQNLNHDAMYWYRQDPGQGLRLIYYSQIVNDFQKGDIAEGYSVSREKKESFPLTVTSAQKNPTAFYLCASSISSPGYTEAFFGQGTRLTVV.

The chain has TRBV5-4 and TRBJ1-2, with 7 bases fitting TRBD1. After removal of 4 bases from V and 5 bases from J, the junction contained 17 bases not matched to a gene. The length of the CDR3 is 17 residues. CDR1 is SGHNT and CDR2 is YYREEE in the germline V gene (reference sequence). The CDR3 is CASSTGQEPSLIYGYTF. The CDR3 DNA follows: TGTGCCAGCAGCACAGGACAGGAGCCCTCCCTTATATATGGCTACACCTTC.

On this clone itself: The same CDR3 arises from other DNA sequences in this sample as well. This sequence joins TRBV5-4 and TRBJ2-3; D is unresolved. V was trimmed by 4 bases and J by 1 base, leaving 7 bases between them. The CDR3 extends over 13 amino acids. CDR1 and CDR2 (germline): SGHNT, YYREEE (reference sequence). The CDR3 DNA follows: TGTGCCAGCAGCCTTGAGGGCACAGATACGCAGTATTTT. Encoded protein: CASSLEGTDTQYF.

The chain uses TRBV19 and TRBJ1-1, with D possibly TRBD1 on 5 matching bases. Trimming shortened V by 1 base and J by 3 bases, and 9 bases separated the two germline ends. Germline CDR1 and CDR2: LNHDA and SQIVND (reference sequence). The CDR3 runs to 14 residues. The CDR3 loop reads CASSIGGGDTEAFF. CDR3 nucleotide sequence: TGTGCCAGTAGTATAGGCGGAGGGGACACTGAAGCTTTCTTT.

This chain connects TRBV19 to TRBJ2-3; no clear D gene. This CDR3 has 15 residues. Germline V gene sequence: CDR1 LNHDA, CDR2 SQIVND (reference sequence). V lost 4 bases and J 2 bases, leaving 13 bases between the germline ends. CDR3 sequence (DNA): TGTGCCAGTAGTACCAACATCCCATACACAGATACGCAGTATTTT. It translates to CASSTNIPYTDTQYF.

This sequence joins TRBV29-1 and TRBJ2-3; TRBD2 agrees at 12 bases. Trimming took 1 base from V and 5 from J; bases not matched to a gene: 7. Germline V gives CDR1 SQVTM, CDR2 ANQGSEA. The CDR3 consists of 16 residues. CDR3 residues: CSVEAPLAGGLDTQYF. CDR3 nucleotide sequence: TGCAGCGTTGAAGCCCCCCTAGCGGGGGGGCTAGATACGCAGTATTTT.

This clone was recorded only once. The chain carries TRBV5-6 and TRBJ2-2; 9 bases line up with TRBD2. Germline CDR1 is SGHDT and CDR2 is YYEEEE. CDR3 length: 16 residues. With V trimmed by 3 bases and J by 0 bases, 3 bases remained unmatched. The CDR3 sequence: CASSSLAGPNTGELFF. The CDR3 region has the DNA TGTGCCAGCAGCTCACTAGCGGGCCCGAACACCGGGGAGCTGTTTTTT.

The chain recombines TRBV6-5 with TRBJ2-7; 7 nucleotides align to TRBD1. V trimming: 6 bases; J trimming: 4 bases; junction bases outside the gene matches: 9. CDR1 MNHEY and CDR2 SVGAGI come from the germline V gene. The CDR3 sequence is 14 residues long. DNA for the CDR3: TGTGCCAGCAGCCGGGACAGCGGACTTTACGAGCAGTACTTC. It translates to CASSRDSGLYEQYF.

This chain uses TRBV21-1 with TRBJ2-3; the table gives TRBD2 as D, unverified against the DNA. TRBV21-1 is listed as a pseudogene. This CDR3 is 10 amino acids long. The CDR3 sequence: CASSPRGEYF. The CDR3 DNA reads TGTGCCAGCAGCCCTAGAGGTGAGTATTTT.

V gene TRBV5-8 combines with J gene TRBJ2-2; TRBD1 matches 10 bases. Unmatched junction bases numbered 5, after V lost 5 bases and J lost 1 base. The CDR3 extends over 16 amino acids. Germline V CDR1 and CDR2: SGHTS, YDEGEE. The CDR3 loop reads CASRKDRGLNTGELFF. The CDR3 DNA reads TGTGCCAGCAGGAAAGACAGGGGGCTGAACACCGGGGAGCTGTTTTTT.

V usage is TRBV28 and J usage is TRBJ2-7, with 8 positions matching TRBD2. Per germline, CDR1 MDHEN and CDR2 SYDVKM. The CDR3 covers 16 residues. V lost 2 bases, J lost 0 bases, and 6 bases stayed unmatched. As DNA, the CDR3 is TGTGCCAGCAGTTTAGCCGGTAGCGGGACCTCCTACGAGCAGTACTTC. Amino acid sequence: CASSLAGSGTSYEQYF.